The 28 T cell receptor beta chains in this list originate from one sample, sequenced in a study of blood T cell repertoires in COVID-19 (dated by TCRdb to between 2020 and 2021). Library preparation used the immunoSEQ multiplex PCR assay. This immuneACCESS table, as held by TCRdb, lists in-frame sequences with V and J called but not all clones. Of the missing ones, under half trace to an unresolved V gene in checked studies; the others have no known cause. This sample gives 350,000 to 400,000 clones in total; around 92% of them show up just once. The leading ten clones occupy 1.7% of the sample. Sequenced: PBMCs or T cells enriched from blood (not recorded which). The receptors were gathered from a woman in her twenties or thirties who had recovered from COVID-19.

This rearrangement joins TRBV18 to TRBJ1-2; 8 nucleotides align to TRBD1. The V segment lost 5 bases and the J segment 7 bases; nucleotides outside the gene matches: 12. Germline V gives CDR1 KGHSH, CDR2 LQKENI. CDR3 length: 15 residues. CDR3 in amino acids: CASSSRGQGYFGYTF. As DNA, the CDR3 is TGTGCCAGCTCATCTCGTGGACAGGGCTATTTTGGCTACACCTTC.

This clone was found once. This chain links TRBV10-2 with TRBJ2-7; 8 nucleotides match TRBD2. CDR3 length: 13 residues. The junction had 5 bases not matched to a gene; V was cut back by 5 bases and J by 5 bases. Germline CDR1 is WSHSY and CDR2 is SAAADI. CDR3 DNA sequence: TGCGCCAGCAGTTGGCGGGAGGTCAACGAGCAGTACTTC. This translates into CASSWREVNEQYF.

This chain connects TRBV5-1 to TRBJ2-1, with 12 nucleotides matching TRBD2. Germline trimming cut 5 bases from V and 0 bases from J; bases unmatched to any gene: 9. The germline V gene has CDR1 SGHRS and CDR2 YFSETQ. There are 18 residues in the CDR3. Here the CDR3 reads CASRVTSGGPSSYNEQFF. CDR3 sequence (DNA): TGCGCCAGCAGGGTGACTAGCGGGGGCCCCAGCTCCTACAATGAGCAGTTCTTC.

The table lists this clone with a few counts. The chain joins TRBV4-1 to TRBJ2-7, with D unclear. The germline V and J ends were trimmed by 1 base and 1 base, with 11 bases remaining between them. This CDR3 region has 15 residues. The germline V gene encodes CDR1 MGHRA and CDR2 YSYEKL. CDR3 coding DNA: TGCGCCAGCAGCCAAGCGTTCACCCTATCCTACGAGCAGTACTTC. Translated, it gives CASSQAFTLSYEQYF.

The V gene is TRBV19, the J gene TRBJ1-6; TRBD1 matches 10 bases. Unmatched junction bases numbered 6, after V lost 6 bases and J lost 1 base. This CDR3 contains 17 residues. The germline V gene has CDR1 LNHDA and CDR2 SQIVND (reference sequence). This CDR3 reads CASSRGQGRSYNSPLHF. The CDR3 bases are TGTGCCAGTAGCAGGGGACAGGGGAGATCCTATAATTCACCCCTCCACTTT.

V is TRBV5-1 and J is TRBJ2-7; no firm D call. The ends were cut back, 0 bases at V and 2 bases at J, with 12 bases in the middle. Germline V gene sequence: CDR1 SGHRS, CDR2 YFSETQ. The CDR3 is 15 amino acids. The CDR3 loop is CASSLEWPDTYEQYF. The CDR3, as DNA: TGCGCCAGCAGCTTGGAGTGGCCAGACACCTACGAGCAGTACTTC. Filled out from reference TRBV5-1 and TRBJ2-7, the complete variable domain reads KAGVTQTPRYLIKTRGQQVTLSCSPISGHRSVSWYQQTPGQGLQFLFEYFSETQRNKGNFPGRFSGRQFSNSRSEMNVSTLELGDSALYLCASSLEWPDTYEQYFGPGTRLTVT.

The CDR3 is CASSLRDSEAFF. The CDR3 bases are TGTGCCAGCAGTCTGAGAGACAGTGAAGCTTTCTTT. The gene calls are TRBV27 and TRBJ1-1; D is possibly TRBD1 (5 bases). Trimming stripped 5 bases from V and 7 bases from J, with 11 bases between. The CDR3 length is 12 residues. The germline V gene encodes CDR1 MNHEY and CDR2 SMNVEV (reference sequence).

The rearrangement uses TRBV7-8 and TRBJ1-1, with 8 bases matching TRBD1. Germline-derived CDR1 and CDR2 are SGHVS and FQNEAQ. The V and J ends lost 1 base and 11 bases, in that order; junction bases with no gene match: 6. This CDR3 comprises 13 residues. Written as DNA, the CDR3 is TGTGCCAGCAGCTTAGGACTTAGACAGGGGGCTTTCTTT. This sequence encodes CASSLGLRQGAFF.

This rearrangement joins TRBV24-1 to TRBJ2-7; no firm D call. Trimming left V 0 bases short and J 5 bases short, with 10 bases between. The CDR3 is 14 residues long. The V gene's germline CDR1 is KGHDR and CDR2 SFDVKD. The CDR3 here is CATSDLPPHNEQYF. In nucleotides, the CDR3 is TGTGCCACCAGTGATTTGCCCCCGCACAACGAGCAGTACTTC.

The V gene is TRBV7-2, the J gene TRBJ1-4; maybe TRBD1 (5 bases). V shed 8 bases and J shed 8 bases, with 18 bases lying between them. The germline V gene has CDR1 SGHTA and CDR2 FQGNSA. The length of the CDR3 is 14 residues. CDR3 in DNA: TGTGCCAGCGGCCCGACGGGGGGTCAGGAAAAACTGTTTTTT. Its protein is CASGPTGGQEKLFF.

Here the CDR3 reads CASSEAAGQDLYEQYF. Here the CDR3 DNA reads TGTGCCAGCAGTGAAGCCGCGGGACAGGACCTCTACGAGCAGTACTTC. This chain uses TRBV2 with TRBJ2-7; 8 nucleotides line up with TRBD1. V lost 0 bases, J lost 3 bases, and 7 bases stayed unmatched. Per germline, CDR1 SNHLY and CDR2 FYNNEI. The CDR3 is 16 amino acids.

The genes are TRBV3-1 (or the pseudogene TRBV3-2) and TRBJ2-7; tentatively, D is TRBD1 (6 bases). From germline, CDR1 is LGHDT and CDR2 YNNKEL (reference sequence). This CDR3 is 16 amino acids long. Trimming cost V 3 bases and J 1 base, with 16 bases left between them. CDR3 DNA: TGTGCCAGCAGCCAGATGAGGCGACAGGAGTCCTACGAGCAGTACTTC. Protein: CASSQMRRQESYEQYF.

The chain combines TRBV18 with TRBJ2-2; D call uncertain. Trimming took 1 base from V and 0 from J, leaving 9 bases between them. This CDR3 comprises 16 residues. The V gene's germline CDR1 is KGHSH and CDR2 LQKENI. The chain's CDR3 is CASSPRRQANTGELFF. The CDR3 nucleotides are TGTGCCAGCTCACCACGTAGACAAGCGAACACCGGGGAGCTGTTTTTT.

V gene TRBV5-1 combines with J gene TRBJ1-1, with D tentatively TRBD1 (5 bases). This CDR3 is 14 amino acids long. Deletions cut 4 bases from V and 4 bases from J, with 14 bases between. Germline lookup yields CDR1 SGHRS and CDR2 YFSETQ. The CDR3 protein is CASSPTTTVTEAFF. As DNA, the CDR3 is TGCGCCAGCAGCCCCACGACGACAGTCACTGAAGCTTTCTTT.

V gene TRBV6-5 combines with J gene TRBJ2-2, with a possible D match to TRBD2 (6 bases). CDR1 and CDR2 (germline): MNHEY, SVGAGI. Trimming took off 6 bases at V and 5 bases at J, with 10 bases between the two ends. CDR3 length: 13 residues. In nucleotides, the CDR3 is TGTGCCAGCAGCCTGGGGGGAACCGGGGAGCTGTTTTTT. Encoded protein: CASSLGGTGELFF.

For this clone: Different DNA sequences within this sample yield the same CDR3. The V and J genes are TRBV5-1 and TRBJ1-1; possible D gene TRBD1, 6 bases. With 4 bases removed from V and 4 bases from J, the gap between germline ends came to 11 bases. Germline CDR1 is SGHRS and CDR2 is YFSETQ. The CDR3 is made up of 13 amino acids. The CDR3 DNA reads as TGCGCCAGCAGCCTTGTGGGGGCCACTGAAGCTTTCTTT. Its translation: CASSLVGATEAFF.

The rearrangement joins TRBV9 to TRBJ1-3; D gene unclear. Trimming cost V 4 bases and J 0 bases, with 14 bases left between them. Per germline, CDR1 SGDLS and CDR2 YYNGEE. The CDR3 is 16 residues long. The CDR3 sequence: CASSSLDWVSGNTIYF. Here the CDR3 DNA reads TGTGCCAGCAGCAGCCTTGACTGGGTCTCTGGAAACACCATATATTTT. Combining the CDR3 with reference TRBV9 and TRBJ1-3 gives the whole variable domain DSGVTQTPKHLITATGQRVTLRCSPRSGDLSVYWYQQSLDQGLQFLIQYYNGEERAKGNILERFSAQQFPDLHSELNLSSLELGDSALYFCASSSLDWVSGNTIYFGEGSWLTVV.

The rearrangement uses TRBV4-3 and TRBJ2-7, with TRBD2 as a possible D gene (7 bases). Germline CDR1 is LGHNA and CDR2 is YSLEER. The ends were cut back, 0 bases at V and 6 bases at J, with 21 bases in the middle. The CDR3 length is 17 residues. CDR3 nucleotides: TGCGCCAGCAGCCAAGACTATTCCGGGGGGCTCTCTGGCGAGCAGTACTTC. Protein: CASSQDYSGGLSGEQYF.

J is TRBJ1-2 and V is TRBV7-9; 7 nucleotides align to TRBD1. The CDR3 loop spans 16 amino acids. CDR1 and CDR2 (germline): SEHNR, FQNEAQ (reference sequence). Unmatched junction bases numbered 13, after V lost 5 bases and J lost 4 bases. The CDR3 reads CASSARSQGVGYGYTF. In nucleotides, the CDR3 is TGTGCCAGCAGCGCTAGGTCCCAGGGGGTGGGCTATGGCTACACCTTC.

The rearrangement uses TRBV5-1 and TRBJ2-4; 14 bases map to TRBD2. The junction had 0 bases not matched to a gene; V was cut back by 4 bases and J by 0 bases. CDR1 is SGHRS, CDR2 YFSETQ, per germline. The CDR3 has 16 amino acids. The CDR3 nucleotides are TGCGCCAGCAGCGGGACTAGCGGGGGAGCCAAAAACATTCAGTACTTC. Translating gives CASSGTSGGAKNIQYF.

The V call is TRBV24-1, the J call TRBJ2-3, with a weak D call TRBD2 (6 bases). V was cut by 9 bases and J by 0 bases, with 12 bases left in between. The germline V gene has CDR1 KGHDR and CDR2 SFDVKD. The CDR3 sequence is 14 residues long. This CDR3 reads CATGGQASTDTQYF. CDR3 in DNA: TGTGCCACCGGAGGGCAAGCCAGCACAGATACGCAGTATTTT.

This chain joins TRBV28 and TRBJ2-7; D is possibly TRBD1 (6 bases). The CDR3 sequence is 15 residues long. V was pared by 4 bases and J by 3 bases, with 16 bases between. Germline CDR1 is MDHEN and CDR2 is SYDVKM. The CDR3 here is CASSSSPRTVYEQYF. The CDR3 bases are TGTGCCAGCAGTTCCTCCCCCCGGACAGTCTACGAGCAGTACTTC. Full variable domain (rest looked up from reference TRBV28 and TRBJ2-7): DVKVTQSSRYLVKRTGEKVFLECVQDMDHENMFWYRQDPGLGLRLIYFSYDVKMKEKGDIPEGYSVSREKKERFSLILESASTNQTSMYLCASSSSPRTVYEQYFGPGTRLTVT.

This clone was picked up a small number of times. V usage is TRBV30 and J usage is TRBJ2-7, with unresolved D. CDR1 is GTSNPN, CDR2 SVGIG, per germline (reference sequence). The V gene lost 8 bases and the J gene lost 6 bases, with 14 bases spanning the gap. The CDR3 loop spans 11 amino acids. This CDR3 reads CALRWVSEQYF. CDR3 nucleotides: TGTGCCCTGAGGTGGGTTTCCGAGCAGTACTTC.

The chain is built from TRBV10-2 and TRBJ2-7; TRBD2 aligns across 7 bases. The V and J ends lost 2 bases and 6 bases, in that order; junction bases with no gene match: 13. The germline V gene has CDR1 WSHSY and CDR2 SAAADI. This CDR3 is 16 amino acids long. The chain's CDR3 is CASSESSRLALGEQYF. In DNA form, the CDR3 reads TGCGCCAGCAGTGAGAGTTCTCGACTAGCTCTGGGCGAGCAGTACTTC.

The CDR3 sequence is CATMAGTVSTDTQYF. DNA of the CDR3: TGTGCCACCATGGCCGGGACAGTGAGCACAGATACGCAGTATTTT. The chain uses TRBV27 and TRBJ2-3; 7 bases align to TRBD1. From germline, CDR1 is MNHEY and CDR2 SMNVEV (reference sequence). This CDR3 has 15 residues. The trim removed 10 bases at V and 0 bases at J, leaving 10 bases unmatched.

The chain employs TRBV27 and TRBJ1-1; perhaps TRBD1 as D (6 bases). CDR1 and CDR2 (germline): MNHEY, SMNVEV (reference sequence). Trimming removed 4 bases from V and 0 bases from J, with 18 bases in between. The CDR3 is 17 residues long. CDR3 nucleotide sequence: TGTGCCAGCAGTTCGGGGGGGCCGAGGAGCGTGAACACTGAAGCTTTCTTT. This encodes CASSSGGPRSVNTEAFF.

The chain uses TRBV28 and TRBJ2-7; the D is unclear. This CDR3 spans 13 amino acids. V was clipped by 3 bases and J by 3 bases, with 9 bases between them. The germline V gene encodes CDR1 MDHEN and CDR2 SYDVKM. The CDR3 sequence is CASSLTPIYEQYF. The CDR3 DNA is TGTGCCAGCAGTTTGACACCTATCTACGAGCAGTACTTC.

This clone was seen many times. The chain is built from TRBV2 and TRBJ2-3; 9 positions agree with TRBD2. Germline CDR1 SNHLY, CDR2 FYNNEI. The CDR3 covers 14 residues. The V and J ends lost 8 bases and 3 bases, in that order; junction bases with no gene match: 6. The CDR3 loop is CASQLAGSTDTQYF. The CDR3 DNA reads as TGTGCCAGCCAGCTAGCGGGGTCAACAGATACGCAGTATTTT. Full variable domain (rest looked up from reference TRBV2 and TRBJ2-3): EPEVTQTPSHQVTQMGQEVILRCVPISNHLYFYWYRQILGQKVEFLVSFYNNEISEKSEIFDDQFSVERPDGSNFTLKIRSTKLEDSAMYFCASQLAGSTDTQYFGPGTRLTVL.